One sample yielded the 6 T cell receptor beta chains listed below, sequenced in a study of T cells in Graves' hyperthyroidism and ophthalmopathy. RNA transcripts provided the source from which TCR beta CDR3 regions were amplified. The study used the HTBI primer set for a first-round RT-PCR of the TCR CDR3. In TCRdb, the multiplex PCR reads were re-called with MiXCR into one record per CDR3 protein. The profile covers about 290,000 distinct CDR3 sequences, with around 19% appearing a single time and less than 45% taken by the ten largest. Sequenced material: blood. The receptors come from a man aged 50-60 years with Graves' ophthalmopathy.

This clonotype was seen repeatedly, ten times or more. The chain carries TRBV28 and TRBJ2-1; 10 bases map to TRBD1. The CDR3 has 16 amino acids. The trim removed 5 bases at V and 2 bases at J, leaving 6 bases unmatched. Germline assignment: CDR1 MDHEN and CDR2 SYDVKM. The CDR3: CASSEDRGGAYNEQFF. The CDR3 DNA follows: TGTGCCAGCAGTGAGGACAGGGGGGGAGCCTACAATGAGCAGTTCTTC.

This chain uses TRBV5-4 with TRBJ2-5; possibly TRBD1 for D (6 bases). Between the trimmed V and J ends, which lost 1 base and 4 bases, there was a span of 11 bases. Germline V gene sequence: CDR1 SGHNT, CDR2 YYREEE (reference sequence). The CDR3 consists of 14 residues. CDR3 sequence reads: CASSLNWGRETQYF. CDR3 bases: TGTGCCAGCAGCTTGAACTGGGGGCGAGAGACCCAGTACTTC.

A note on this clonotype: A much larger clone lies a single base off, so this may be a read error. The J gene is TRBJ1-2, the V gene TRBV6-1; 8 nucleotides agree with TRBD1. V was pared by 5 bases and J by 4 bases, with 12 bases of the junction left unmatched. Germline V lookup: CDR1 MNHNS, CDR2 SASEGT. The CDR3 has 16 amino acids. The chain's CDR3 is CASSTEQGARSYGYTF. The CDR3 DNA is TGTGCCAGCAGTACAGAGCAGGGGGCGCGGAGCTATGGCTACACCTTC.

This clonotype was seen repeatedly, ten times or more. The CDR3 region has the DNA TGTGCCAGCAGTCCCCCGGGACTAGCGGGCGGGGAGACCCAGTACTTC. It codes for CASSPPGLAGGETQYF. V gene TRBV6-1 combines with J gene TRBJ2-5; 12 nucleotides align to TRBD2. V shed 5 bases and J 5 bases; nucleotides not matched to a gene: 9. Germline CDR1 and CDR2: MNHNS and SASEGT. The CDR3 totals 16 residues.

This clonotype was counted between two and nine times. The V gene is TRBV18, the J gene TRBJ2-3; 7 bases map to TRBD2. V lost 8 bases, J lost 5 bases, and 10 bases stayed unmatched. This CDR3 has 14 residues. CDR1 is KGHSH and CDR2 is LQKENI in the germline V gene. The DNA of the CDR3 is TGTGCCAGCCGGGACTACACTATCGGAGATACGCAGTATTTT. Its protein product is CASRDYTIGDTQYF.

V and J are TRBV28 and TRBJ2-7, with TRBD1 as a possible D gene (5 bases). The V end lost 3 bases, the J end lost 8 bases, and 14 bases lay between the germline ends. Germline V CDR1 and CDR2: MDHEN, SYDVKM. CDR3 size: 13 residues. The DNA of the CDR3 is TGTGCCAGCAGTTTCCTAGACAGTTACAAGCAGTACTTC. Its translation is CASSFLDSYKQYF.